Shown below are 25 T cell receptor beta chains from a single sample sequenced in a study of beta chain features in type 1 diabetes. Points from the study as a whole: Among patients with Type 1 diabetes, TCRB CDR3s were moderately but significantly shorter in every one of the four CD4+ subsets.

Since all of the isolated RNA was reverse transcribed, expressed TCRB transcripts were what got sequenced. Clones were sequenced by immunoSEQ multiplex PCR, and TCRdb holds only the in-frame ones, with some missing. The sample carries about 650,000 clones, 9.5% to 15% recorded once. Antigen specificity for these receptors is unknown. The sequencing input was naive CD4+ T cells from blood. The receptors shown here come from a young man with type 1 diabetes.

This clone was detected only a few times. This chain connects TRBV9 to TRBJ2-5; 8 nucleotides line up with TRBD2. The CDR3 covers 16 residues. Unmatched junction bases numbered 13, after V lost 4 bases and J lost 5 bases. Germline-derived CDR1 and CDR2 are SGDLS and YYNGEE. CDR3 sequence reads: CASSSSPGGGRETQYF. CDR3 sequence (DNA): TGTGCCAGCAGCTCATCTCCTGGCGGGGGGCGGGAGACCCAGTACTTC.

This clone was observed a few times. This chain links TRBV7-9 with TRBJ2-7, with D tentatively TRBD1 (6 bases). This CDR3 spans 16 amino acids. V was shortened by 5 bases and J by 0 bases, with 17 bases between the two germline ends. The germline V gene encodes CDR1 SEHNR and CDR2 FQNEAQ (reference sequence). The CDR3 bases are TGTGCCAGCAGCCACCCAGCCGGACAGAGCTCCTACGAGCAGTACTTC. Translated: CASSHPAGQSSYEQYF.

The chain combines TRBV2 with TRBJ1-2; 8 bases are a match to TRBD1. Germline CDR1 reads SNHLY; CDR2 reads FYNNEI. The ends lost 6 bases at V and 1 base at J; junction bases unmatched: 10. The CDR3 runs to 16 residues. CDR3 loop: CASSEGQVGLNYGYTF. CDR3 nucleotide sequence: TGTGCCAGCAGCGAGGGACAGGTGGGCCTTAACTATGGCTACACCTTC.

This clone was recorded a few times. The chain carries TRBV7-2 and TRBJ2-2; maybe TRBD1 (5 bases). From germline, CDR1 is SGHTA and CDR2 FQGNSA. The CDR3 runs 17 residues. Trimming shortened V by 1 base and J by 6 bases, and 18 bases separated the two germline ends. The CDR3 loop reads CASSLVDGRVDSGELFF. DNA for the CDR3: TGTGCCAGCAGCTTAGTTGACGGCAGGGTGGATTCCGGGGAGCTGTTTTTT.

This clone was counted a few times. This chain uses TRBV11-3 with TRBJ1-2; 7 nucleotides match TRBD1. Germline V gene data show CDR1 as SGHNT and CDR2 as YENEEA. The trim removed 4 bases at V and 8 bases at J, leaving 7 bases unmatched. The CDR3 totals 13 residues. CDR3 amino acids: CASSSYRGRGYTF. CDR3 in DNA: TGTGCCAGCAGCTCTTACAGGGGACGAGGCTACACCTTC.

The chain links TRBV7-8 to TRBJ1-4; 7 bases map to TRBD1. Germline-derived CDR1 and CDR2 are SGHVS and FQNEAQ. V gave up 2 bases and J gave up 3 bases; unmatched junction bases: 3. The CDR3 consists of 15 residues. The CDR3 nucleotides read TGTGCCAGCAGCTTACAGGGGGTGCCTAATGAAAAACTGTTTTTT. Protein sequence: CASSLQGVPNEKLFF.

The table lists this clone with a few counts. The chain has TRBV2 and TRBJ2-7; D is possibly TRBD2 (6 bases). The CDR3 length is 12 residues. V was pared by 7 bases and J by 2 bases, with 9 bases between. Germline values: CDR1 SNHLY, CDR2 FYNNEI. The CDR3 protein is CASKGLPYEQYF. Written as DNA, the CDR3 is TGTGCCAGCAAGGGACTCCCCTACGAGCAGTACTTC. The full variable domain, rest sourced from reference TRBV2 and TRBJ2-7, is EPEVTQTPSHQVTQMGQEVILRCVPISNHLYFYWYRQILGQKVEFLVSFYNNEISEKSEIFDDQFSVERPDGSNFTLKIRSTKLEDSAMYFCASKGLPYEQYFGPGTRLTVT.

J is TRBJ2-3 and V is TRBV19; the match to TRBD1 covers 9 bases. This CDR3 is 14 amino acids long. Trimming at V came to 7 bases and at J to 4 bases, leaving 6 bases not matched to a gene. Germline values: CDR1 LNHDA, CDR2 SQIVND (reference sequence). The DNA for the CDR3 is TGTGCCAGTATCCCCGGACAGGGGCCAGATACGCAGTATTTT. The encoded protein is CASIPGQGPDTQYF.

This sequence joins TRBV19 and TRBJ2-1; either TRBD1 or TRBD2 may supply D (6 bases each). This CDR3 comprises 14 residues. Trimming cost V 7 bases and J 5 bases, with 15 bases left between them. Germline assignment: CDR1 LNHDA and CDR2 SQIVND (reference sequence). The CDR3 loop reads CASTGGPLNNEQFF. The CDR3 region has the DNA TGTGCCAGTACCGGGGGCCCCCTCAACAATGAGCAGTTCTTC.

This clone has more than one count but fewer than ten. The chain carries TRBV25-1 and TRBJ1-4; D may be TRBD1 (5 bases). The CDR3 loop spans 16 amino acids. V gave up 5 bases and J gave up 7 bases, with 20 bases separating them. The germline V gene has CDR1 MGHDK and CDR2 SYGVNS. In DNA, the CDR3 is TGTGCCAGCAGTCGACCCCGGGAGGGGTTTAGTGAAAAACTGTTTTTT. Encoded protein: CASSRPREGFSEKLFF.

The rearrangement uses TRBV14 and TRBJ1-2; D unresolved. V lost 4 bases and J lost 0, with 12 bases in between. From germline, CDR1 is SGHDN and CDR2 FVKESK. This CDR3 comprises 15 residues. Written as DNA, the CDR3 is TGTGCCAGCAGCCCTCGCACTGCCGCTAACTATGGCTACACCTTC. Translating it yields CASSPRTAANYGYTF.

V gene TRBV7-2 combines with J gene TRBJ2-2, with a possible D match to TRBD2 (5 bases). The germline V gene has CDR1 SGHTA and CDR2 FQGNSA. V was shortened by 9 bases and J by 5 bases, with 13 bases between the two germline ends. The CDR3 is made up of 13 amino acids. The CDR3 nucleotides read TGTGCCAGTTCGGGGAGTCTTACCGGGGAGCTGTTTTTT. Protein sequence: CASSGSLTGELFF.

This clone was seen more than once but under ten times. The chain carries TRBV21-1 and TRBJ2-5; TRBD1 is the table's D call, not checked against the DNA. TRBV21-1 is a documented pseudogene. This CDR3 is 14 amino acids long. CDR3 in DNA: TGTGCCAGCAGCAAGGACAATTTTCAAGAGACCCAGTACTTC. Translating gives CASSKDNFQETQYF.

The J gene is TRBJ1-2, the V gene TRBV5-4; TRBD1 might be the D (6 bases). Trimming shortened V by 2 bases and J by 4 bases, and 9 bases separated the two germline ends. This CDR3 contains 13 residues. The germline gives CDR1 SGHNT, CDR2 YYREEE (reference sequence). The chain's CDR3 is CASSLGGSYGYTF. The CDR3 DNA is TGTGCCAGCAGCTTAGGGGGGAGCTATGGCTACACCTTC.

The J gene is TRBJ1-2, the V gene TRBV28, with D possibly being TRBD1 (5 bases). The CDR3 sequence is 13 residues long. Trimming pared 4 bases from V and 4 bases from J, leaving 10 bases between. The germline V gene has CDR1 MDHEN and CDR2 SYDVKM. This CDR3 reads CASSYRDGYGYTF. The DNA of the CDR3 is TGTGCCAGCAGTTATCGGGACGGCTATGGCTACACCTTC.

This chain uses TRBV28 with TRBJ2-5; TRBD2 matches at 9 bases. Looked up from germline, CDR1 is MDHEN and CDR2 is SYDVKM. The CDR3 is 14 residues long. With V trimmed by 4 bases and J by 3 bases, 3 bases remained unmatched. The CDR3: CASSSPSGEETQYF. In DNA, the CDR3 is TGTGCCAGCAGTTCCCCTAGCGGGGAAGAGACCCAGTACTTC.

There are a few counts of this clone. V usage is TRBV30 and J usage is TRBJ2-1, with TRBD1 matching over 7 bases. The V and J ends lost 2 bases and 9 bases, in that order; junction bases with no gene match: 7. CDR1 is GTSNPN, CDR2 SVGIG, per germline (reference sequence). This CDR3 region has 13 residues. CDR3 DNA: TGTGCCTGGAGTTTCCGGGACAGTGGTGAGCAGTTCTTC. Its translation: CAWSFRDSGEQFF.

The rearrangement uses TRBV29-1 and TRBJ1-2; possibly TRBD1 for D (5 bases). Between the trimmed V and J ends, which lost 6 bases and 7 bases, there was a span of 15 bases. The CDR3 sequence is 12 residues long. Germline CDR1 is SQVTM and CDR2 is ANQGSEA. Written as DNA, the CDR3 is TGCAGCGTAGCAGGGTGGGGCGGTGGCTACACCTTC. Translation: CSVAGWGGGYTF.

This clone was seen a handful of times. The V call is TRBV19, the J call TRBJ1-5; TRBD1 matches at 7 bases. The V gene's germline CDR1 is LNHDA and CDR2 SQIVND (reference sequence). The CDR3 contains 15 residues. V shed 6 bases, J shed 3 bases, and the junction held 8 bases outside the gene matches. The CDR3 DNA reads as TGTGCCAGTAGGTTCGACAGGGCGAACAATCAGCCCCAGCATTTT. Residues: CASRFDRANNQPQHF.

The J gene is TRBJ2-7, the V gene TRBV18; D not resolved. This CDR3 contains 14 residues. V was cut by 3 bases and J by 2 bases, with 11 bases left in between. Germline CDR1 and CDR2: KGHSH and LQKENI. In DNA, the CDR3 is TGTGCCAGCTCACCCCGACCGCTCACCTACGAGCAGTACTTC. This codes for CASSPRPLTYEQYF.

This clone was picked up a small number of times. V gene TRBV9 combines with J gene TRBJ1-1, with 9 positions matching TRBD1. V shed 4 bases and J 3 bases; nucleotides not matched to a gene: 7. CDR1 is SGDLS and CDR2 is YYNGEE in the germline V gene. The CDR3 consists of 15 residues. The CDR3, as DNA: TGTGCCAGCAGCCCCACGACAGGGGGATACACTGAAGCTTTCTTT. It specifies CASSPTTGGYTEAFF.

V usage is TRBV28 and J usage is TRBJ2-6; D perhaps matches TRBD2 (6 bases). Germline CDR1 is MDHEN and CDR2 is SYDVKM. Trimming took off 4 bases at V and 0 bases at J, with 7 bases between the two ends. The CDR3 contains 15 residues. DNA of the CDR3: TGTGCCAGCAGTTCCGGGAGCTCTGGGGCCAACGTCCTGACTTTC. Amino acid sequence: CASSSGSSGANVLTF.

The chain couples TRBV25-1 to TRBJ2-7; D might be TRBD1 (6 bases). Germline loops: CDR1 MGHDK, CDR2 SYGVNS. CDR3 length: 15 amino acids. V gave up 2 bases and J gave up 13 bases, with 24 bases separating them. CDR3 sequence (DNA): TGTGCCAGCAGTGAACAGGGGCACCTCAGGGCCCCGAGATACTTC. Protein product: CASSEQGHLRAPRYF.

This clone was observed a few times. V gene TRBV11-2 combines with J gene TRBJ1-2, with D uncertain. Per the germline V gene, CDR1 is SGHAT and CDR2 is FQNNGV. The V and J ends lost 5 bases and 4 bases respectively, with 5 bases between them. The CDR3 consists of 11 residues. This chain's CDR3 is CASSPAYGYTF. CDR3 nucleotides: TGTGCCAGCAGCCCGGCCTATGGCTACACCTTC.

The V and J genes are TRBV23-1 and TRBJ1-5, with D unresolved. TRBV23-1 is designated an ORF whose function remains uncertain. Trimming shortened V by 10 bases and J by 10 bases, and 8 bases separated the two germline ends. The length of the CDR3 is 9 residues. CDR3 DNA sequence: TGCGCCAACCCTGGCCCCCAGCATTTT. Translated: CANPGPQHF.